This T cell receptor beta chain is from a study of Tregs in tolerant kidney transplant recipients. The V gene's germline CDR1 is SGHRS and CDR2 YFSETQ. This CDR3 has 14 amino acids. Losses at the gene ends were 4 bases for V and 10 bases for J; bases not matched to a gene: 9. Study results and caveats: Findings come from small patient numbers and require larger validation.

As to this clone: Its target is not known.

Generated by immunoSEQ multiplex PCR, the TCRdb table keeps only in-frame clones and is missing some. This sample has about 240,000 clones, with 65% to 85% found just once. The sequence was obtained from a human donor in good health. The chain recombines TRBV5-1 with TRBJ2-1, with 9 bases fitting TRBD1. Material for sequencing was CD4+ T cells from blood. CDR3 DNA: TGCGCCAGCAGCCCCGGGACAGGGCGAAGAGAGCAGTTCTTC. Protein: CASSPGTGRREQFF. The full variable domain, rest sourced from reference TRBV5-1 and TRBJ2-1, is KAGVTQTPRYLIKTRGQQVTLSCSPISGHRSVSWYQQTPGQGLQFLFEYFSETQRNKGNFPGRFSGRQFSNSRSEMNVSTLELGDSALYLCASSPGTGRREQFFGPGTRLTVL.